Below, 8 T cell receptor beta chains from the same sample are listed, as sequenced in a study of blood T cell repertoires in COVID-19. TCRdb's copy holds only in-frame clones and misses some; the assay was immunoSEQ multiplex PCR. The sample lists about 270,000 clones; roughly 85% were seen once. Sequences were obtained from peripheral blood. These receptor sequences come from a woman aged 45 to 65 who had recovered from COVID-19.

The chain links TRBV6-4 to TRBJ1-1; a possible D gene is TRBD1 (5 bases). CDR3 length equals 18 residues. Trimming removed 7 bases from V and 7 bases from J, with 31 bases in between. Germline V lookup: CDR1 MRHNA, CDR2 SNTAGT. This CDR3 is CASMPPYVKQEKNLEAFF. CDR3 coding DNA: TGTGCCAGCATGCCCCCCTACGTGAAACAGGAAAAGAACCTTGAAGCTTTCTTT.

This clone was recorded only once. This chain connects TRBV5-1 to TRBJ1-6; 8 nucleotides align to TRBD1. The CDR3 extends over 15 amino acids. V dropped 4 bases and J dropped 5; count of bases not matched to a gene: 5. The germline V gene has CDR1 SGHRS and CDR2 YFSETQ. The CDR3 is CASSQDRGNNSPLHF. CDR3 sequence (DNA): TGCGCCAGCAGCCAAGACAGGGGTAATAATTCACCCCTCCACTTT.

The rearrangement uses TRBV7-8 and TRBJ1-3; D unclear. The CDR3 loop spans 17 amino acids. In germline, CDR1 is SGHVS, CDR2 FQNEAQ. V lost 1 base and J 3 bases, leaving 16 bases between the germline ends. The CDR3 loop reads CASSLDSSAYIGNTIYF. CDR3 bases: TGTGCCAGCAGCTTAGATAGCTCAGCCTACATTGGAAACACCATATATTTT.

This clone has just a few counts. This chain connects TRBV6-5 to TRBJ2-7; TRBD1 is a possible D gene (6 bases). Trimming took 6 bases from V and 0 from J, leaving 15 bases between them. CDR3 length equals 15 residues. From germline, CDR1 is MNHEY and CDR2 SVGAGI. The DNA for the CDR3 is TGTGCCAGCAGAGGAACAGGGAAAAGCTCCTACGAGCAGTACTTC. This sequence encodes CASRGTGKSSYEQYF.

The chain joins TRBV15 to TRBJ2-3; TRBD2 might be the D (6 bases). The V and J ends lost 7 bases and 3 bases respectively, with 17 bases between them. The CDR3 extends over 15 amino acids. Germline V gene data show CDR1 as LNHNV and CDR2 as YYDKDF (reference sequence). This chain's CDR3 is CATNARETGTDTQYF. The CDR3 nucleotides read TGTGCCACCAACGCCCGGGAGACGGGGACAGATACGCAGTATTTT.

The CDR3 DNA sequence: TGTGCCTGGAGTGTTAGCGGGAGCTGGGGAGATACGCAGTATTTT. Its translation is CAWSVSGSWGDTQYF. This sequence joins TRBV30 and TRBJ2-3; 9 bases map to TRBD2. CDR3 length: 15 amino acids. The junction had 6 bases not matched to a gene; V was cut back by 0 bases and J by 5 bases. The germline V gene has CDR1 GTSNPN and CDR2 SVGIG (reference sequence).

V usage is TRBV6-6 and J usage is TRBJ1-5; 7 bases match TRBD1. Germline values: CDR1 MNHNY, CDR2 SVGAGI (reference sequence). The CDR3 runs to 15 residues. J was trimmed by 0 bases and V by 8 bases; bases with no gene match: 7. Here the CDR3 reads CASGTEPYSNQPQHF. CDR3 nucleotides: TGTGCCAGCGGGACAGAGCCCTATAGCAATCAGCCCCAGCATTTT.

This sequence joins TRBV10-3 and TRBJ2-7; 9 bases are a match to TRBD1. Per the germline V gene, CDR1 is ENHRY and CDR2 is SYGVKD. The CDR3 is 14 amino acids. V shed 2 bases, J shed 4 bases, and the junction held 3 bases outside the gene matches. The CDR3 is CAISERQGEYEQYF. The CDR3 nucleotides are TGTGCCATCAGTGAGAGACAGGGGGAATACGAGCAGTACTTC.